These T cell receptor beta chains were read from a single sample in a study of T cell responses to AZD1222 COVID-19 vaccine. Sequencing was performed with immunoSEQ multiplex PCR; in TCRdb, only in-frame clones are kept and a portion is missing. The data contain approximately 90,000 clones, 80% to 90% of them singletons. Material: peripheral blood, obtained on day 0 of AZD1222 vaccination. The receptors here all came from an adult in good health. CDR3s include the opening cysteine and the closing phenylalanine or tryptophan. D genes are given only for firm matches. Expanded clones get a size class; other rows say once, few or many, or leave the size out.

clone size	V gene	D gene	J gene	CDR3 protein	CDR3 DNA
NA	TRBV11-2	NA	TRBJ2-5	CASSLVQAGLETQYF	TGTGCCAGCAGCTTAGTGCAGGCAGGGTTGGAGACCCAGTACTTC
NA	TRBV5-4	NA	TRBJ1-6	CASSPMGGRIDSPLHF	TGTGCCAGCAGCCCGATGGGGGGCAGAATTGATTCACCCCTCCACTTT
NA	TRBV15	TRBD1	TRBJ1-4	CATSGRDRDEKLFF	TGTGCCACCAGCGGCCGGGACAGGGATGAAAAACTGTTTTTT
NA	TRBV5-5	NA	TRBJ2-5	CASSLGPTAQQETQYF	TGTGCCAGCAGCTTAGGGCCGACAGCCCAGCAAGAGACCCAGTACTTC
NA	TRBV6-2/TRBV6-3	TRBD2	TRBJ2-1	CASSYPRLAGYNEQFF	TGTGCCAGCAGTTACCCCCGACTAGCGGGCTACAATGAGCAGTTCTTC
few	TRBV29-1	TRBD1	TRBJ1-5	CSVVTGDPRQPQHF	TGCAGCGTTGTGACAGGGGACCCTCGCCAGCCCCAGCATTTT
NA	TRBV10-3	TRBD2	TRBJ2-2	CAISDSGERNTGELFF	TGTGCCATCAGTGATAGCGGGGAACGCAACACCGGGGAGCTGTTTTTT
NA	TRBV5-4	NA	TRBJ1-1	CASSLQDLNTEAFF	TGTGCCAGCAGCTTACAGGATTTGAACACTGAAGCTTTCTTT
NA	TRBV24-1	TRBD1	TRBJ2-5	CATSDPSRQGQETQYF	TGTGCCACCAGTGATCCTTCTCGACAGGGGCAAGAGACCCAGTACTTC
NA	TRBV28	NA	TRBJ2-1	CASSYGGMSYNEQFF	TGTGCCAGCAGTTATGGGGGGATGTCCTACAATGAGCAGTTCTTC
NA	TRBV28	NA	TRBJ1-1	CATHPSGGLNTEAFF	TGTGCCACCCACCCCTCAGGAGGGTTGAACACTGAAGCTTTCTTT
NA	TRBV2	TRBD1	TRBJ2-2	CASARDRHTGELFF	TGTGCCAGCGCTCGGGACAGGCACACCGGGGAGCTGTTTTTT
NA	TRBV7-9	NA	TRBJ2-3	CAGAGKPDTQYF	TGTGCCGGTGCGGGGAAGCCGGATACGCAGTATTTT
NA	TRBV14	NA	TRBJ2-3	CASSQDEFWAGTDTQYF	TGTGCCAGCAGCCAAGATGAGTTTTGGGCAGGCACAGATACGCAGTATTTT
NA	TRBV5-6	TRBD1	TRBJ1-5	CASSLIVDRGNQPQHF	TGTGCCAGCAGCCTGATCGTCGACAGGGGAAATCAGCCCCAGCATTTT
NA	TRBV7-9	TRBD1	TRBJ1-2	CASSLGASGQGNYGYTF	TGTGCCAGCAGCTTAGGCGCCTCGGGACAGGGTAACTATGGCTACACCTTC
once	TRBV24-1	NA	TRBJ2-2	CATSGYGRGAGELFF	TGTGCCACCAGTGGATATGGGAGGGGGGCCGGGGAGCTGTTTTTT
few	TRBV7-9	NA	TRBJ2-7	CASSSFGGTYEQYF	TGTGCCAGCAGTTCGTTTGGGGGGACCTACGAGCAGTACTTC
NA	TRBV29-1	TRBD1	TRBJ1-1	CSVVGQGVTEAFF	TGCAGCGTCGTAGGACAGGGGGTAACTGAAGCTTTCTTT
NA	TRBV3-1/TRBV3-2	NA	TRBJ2-5	CASSPWSGPQETQYF	TGTGCCAGCAGCCCTTGGTCGGGGCCGCAAGAGACCCAGTACTTC
NA	TRBV7-2	NA	TRBJ2-5	CASSLPWSQETQYF	TGTGCCAGCAGCCTTCCCTGGAGCCAAGAGACCCAGTACTTC
NA	TRBV7-3	TRBD1	TRBJ1-1	CASSTTRSGGGTEAFF	TGTGCCAGCAGCACGACAAGGTCAGGGGGTGGCACTGAAGCTTTCTTT
NA	TRBV7-2	NA	TRBJ2-7	CASSLSGVSYEQYF	TGTGCCAGCAGCTTGTCGGGGGTCTCCTACGAGCAGTACTTC
NA	TRBV2	NA	TRBJ2-3	CASSEAGFDTDTQYF	TGTGCCAGCAGTGAAGCCGGTTTTGACACAGATACGCAGTATTTT
NA	TRBV28	NA	TRBJ1-5	CASSPHNQPQHF	TGTGCCAGCAGTCCCCACAATCAGCCCCAGCATTTT
NA	TRBV3-1/TRBV3-2	TRBD1	TRBJ1-1	CASSLRTGEAFF	TGTGCCAGCAGCCTTAGGACAGGCGAAGCTTTCTTT